This entry lists 17 T cell receptor beta chains sequenced from one sample in a study of blood T cells in healthy people across ages. Then a second PCR, running roughly 6 to 12 cycles, was carried out with a sample-barcoded 5' primer and a J-beta primer mix. TCRdb reprocessed the 5' RACE reads via MiXCR and lists one record per CDR3 protein. The sample records more than 700,000 distinct CDR3 sequences, about 55% being singletons. The sample taken for sequencing was blood. The receptors were sampled from an elderly man in good health.

A note on this clonotype: Germline and junction disagree at one end, which may indicate a read error. The chain couples TRBV20-1 to TRBJ1-5; TRBD1 is a possible D gene (6 bases). The CDR3 is 15 residues long. Per the germline V gene, CDR1 is DFQATT and CDR2 is SNEGSKA (reference sequence). The CDR3 spells CSASPQGHSNHPQHF. CDR3 nucleotide sequence: TGCAGTGCTAGTCCACAGGGACATAGCAATCATCCCCAGCATTTT.

The V gene is TRBV11-2, the J gene TRBJ1-2, with 11 bases that match TRBD1. V was clipped by 1 base and J by 3 bases; unmatched bases: 4. CDR3 length: 16 amino acids. Looked up from germline, CDR1 is SGHAT and CDR2 is FQNNGV. CDR3: CASSLVGQGADYGYTF. The CDR3 DNA sequence: TGTGCCAGCAGCTTAGTAGGACAGGGGGCGGACTATGGCTACACCTTC.

This clonotype occurred once. The rearrangement links TRBV5-1 to TRBJ2-5; D call uncertain. Germline V gives CDR1 SGHRS, CDR2 YFSETQ. Trimming shortened V by 0 bases and J by 11 bases, and 14 bases separated the two germline ends. The CDR3 totals 13 residues. The chain's CDR3 is CASSLARRNEQYF. The CDR3 DNA follows: TGCGCCAGCAGCTTGGCGAGGCGGAATGAGCAGTACTTC.

The rearrangement uses TRBV3-1 and TRBJ2-1; no reliable D call. Trimming left V 0 bases short and J 7 bases short, with 10 bases between. CDR3 length: 14 amino acids. Germline CDR1 reads LGHDT; CDR2 reads YNNKEL (reference sequence). CDR3: CASSQDIDLNEQFF. CDR3 bases: TGTGCCAGCAGCCAAGATATAGATTTGAATGAGCAGTTCTTC.

The chain recombines TRBV18 with TRBJ1-2, with D possibly being TRBD1 (6 bases). The V end lost 6 bases, the J end lost 4 bases, and 21 bases lay between the germline ends. CDR3 length: 16 amino acids. Per the germline V gene, CDR1 is KGHSH and CDR2 is LQKENI. The CDR3 region is CASSPNAQGIRYGYTF. The CDR3 region has the DNA TGTGCCAGCTCGCCCAATGCTCAGGGGATTCGCTATGGCTACACCTTC.

This clonotype was seen more than once but under ten times. The chain recombines TRBV6-5 with TRBJ2-7; D is unclear. Germline V gene sequence: CDR1 MNHEY, CDR2 SVGAGI. This CDR3 region has 13 residues. V was clipped by 0 bases and J by 6 bases, with 9 bases between them. The CDR3 region is CASSYSETSEQYF. The DNA of the CDR3 is TGTGCCAGCAGTTACTCTGAGACCTCCGAGCAGTACTTC.

This clonotype occurred a few times. The CDR3 is CASRETGSVGYTF. The CDR3 DNA is TGTGCCAGCAGGGAGACGGGTTCAGTAGGCTACACCTTC. This chain links TRBV6-5 with TRBJ1-2; no definite D call. V was pared by 6 bases and J by 8 bases, with 16 bases between. This CDR3 contains 13 residues. Germline V gene sequence: CDR1 MNHEY, CDR2 SVGAGI.

This clonotype was recorded only once. This chain links TRBV13 with TRBJ2-7; 10 bases agree with TRBD2. V dropped 4 bases and J dropped 7; count of bases not matched to a gene: 1. This CDR3 contains 12 residues. From germline, CDR1 is PRHDT and CDR2 FYEKMQ (reference sequence). Here the CDR3 reads CASSWGLAEQYF. The CDR3 nucleotides read TGTGCCAGCAGCTGGGGACTAGCGGAGCAGTACTTC.

CDR3 DNA: TGTGCCAGCAGCCCCCGGGAGTCAGGTCACAACACCTTC. Translation gives CASSPRESGHNTF. This chain links TRBV14 with TRBJ1-2; no reliable D call. CDR3 size: 13 residues. Germline loops: CDR1 SGHDN, CDR2 FVKESK. V lost 4 bases, J lost 12 bases, and 18 bases lay in between.

The chain has TRBV6-5 and TRBJ2-1; 11 bases agree with TRBD2. This CDR3 spans 16 amino acids. Germline V lookup: CDR1 MNHEY, CDR2 SVGAGI. The V and J ends lost 8 bases and 2 bases, in that order; junction bases with no gene match: 8. CDR3 region: CASEPVAGGTYNEQFF. The CDR3 coding sequence is TGTGCCAGCGAACCGGTAGCGGGAGGGACCTACAATGAGCAGTTCTTC.

The chain is built from TRBV7-4 and TRBJ1-6; tentatively, D is TRBD1 (5 bases). V lost 2 bases and J 9 bases, leaving 32 bases between the germline ends. CDR3 length: 21 residues. Per germline, CDR1 SGHVT and CDR2 SQSDAQ. The CDR3 sequence is CASSLSWGQGRDTSIGSPLHF. Written as DNA, the CDR3 is TGTGCCAGCAGCTTATCGTGGGGCCAGGGCCGAGACACCTCTATAGGTTCACCCCTCCACTTT.

This clonotype was recorded a few times. V gene TRBV5-1 combines with J gene TRBJ2-1, with 8 bases identical to TRBD2. V was pared by 0 bases and J by 9 bases, with 11 bases of the junction left unmatched. Per germline, CDR1 SGHRS and CDR2 YFSETQ. The CDR3 contains 16 residues. The CDR3 loop is CASSLGSGVSGAEQFF. CDR3 bases: TGCGCCAGCAGCTTGGGCTCCGGGGTTAGCGGGGCTGAGCAGTTCTTC.

The V call is TRBV6-1, the J call TRBJ2-1; the D gene is possibly TRBD2 (5 bases). CDR1 is MNHNS and CDR2 is SASEGT in the germline V gene. CDR3 length: 13 residues. The V gene lost 7 bases and the J gene lost 8 bases, with 15 bases spanning the gap. The CDR3 DNA reads TGTGCCAGCAAGTGGGAGAGACTTTATGAGCAGTTCTTC. Its translation: CASKWERLYEQFF.

This clonotype was counted once. The chain uses TRBV5-1 and TRBJ2-1, with 10 bases that match TRBD1. This CDR3 spans 15 amino acids. Germline CDR1 and CDR2: SGHRS and YFSETQ. Trimming removed 0 bases from V and 10 bases from J; junction bases left unmatched: 7. CDR3 DNA sequence: TGCGCCAGCAGCTTGGGGACAGGGGGGTCTGGGGAGCAGTTCTTC. It translates to CASSLGTGGSGEQFF.

There are a few counts of this clonotype. The genes are TRBV10-1 and TRBJ2-1; 13 nucleotides match TRBD2. This CDR3 is built from 13 residues. Germline CDR1 is WNHNN and CDR2 is SYGVQD (reference sequence). The CDR3 coding sequence is TGCGGACGAACTAGCGGGAGGGGGTGGGAGCAGTTCTTC. Translation gives CGRTSGRGWEQFF.

The V call is TRBV12-3 or TRBV12-4, the J call TRBJ2-1, with 13 bases that match TRBD2. The V and J ends lost 4 bases and 6 bases, in that order; junction bases with no gene match: 3. This CDR3 has 15 residues. The CDR3 loop is CASSSGTSGANEQFF. CDR3 in DNA: TGTGCCAGCAGTTCCGGGACTAGCGGGGCCAATGAGCAGTTCTTC.

V and J are TRBV5-1 and TRBJ2-1; D gene unclear. The J call is in doubt because the DNA end fits TRBJ2-7 better. The CDR3 is 15 amino acids. Germline CDR1 is SGHRS and CDR2 is YFSETQ. The CDR3 region is CASSFGQRPYNEQYF. CDR3 in DNA: TGCGCCAGCAGCTTTGGGCAACGGCCCTACAATGAGCAGTACTTC.